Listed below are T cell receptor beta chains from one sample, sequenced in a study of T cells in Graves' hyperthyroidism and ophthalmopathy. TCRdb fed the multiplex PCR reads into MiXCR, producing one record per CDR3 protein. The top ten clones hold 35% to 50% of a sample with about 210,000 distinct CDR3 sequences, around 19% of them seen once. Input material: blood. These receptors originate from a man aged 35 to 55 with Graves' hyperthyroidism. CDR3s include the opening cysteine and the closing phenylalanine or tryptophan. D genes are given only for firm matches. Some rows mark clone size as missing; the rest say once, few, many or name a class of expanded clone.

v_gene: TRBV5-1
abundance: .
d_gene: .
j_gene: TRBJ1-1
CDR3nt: TGCGCCAGCACGCAGGGGCAGGGGAACACTGAAGCTTTCTTT
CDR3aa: CASTQGQGNTEAFF

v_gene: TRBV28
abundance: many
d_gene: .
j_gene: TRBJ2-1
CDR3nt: TGTGCCAGCAACCCTAGGAATATCAATGAGCAGTTCTTC
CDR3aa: CASNPRNINEQFF

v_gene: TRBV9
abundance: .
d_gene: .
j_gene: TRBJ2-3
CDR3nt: TGTGCCAGCAGCGTAGACGGGCCAGCGGGCACAGATACGCAGTATTTT
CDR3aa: CASSVDGPAGTDTQYF

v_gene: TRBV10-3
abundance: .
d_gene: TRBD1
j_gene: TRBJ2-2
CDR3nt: TGTGCCATCAGTGGGGACAGCCCTGATAATTTTATGCCCGGGGAGCTGGTTTTT
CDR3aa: CAISGDSPDNFMPGELVF

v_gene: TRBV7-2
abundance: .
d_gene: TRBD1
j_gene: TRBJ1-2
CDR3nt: TGTGCCAGCAGAAGAGGGGGCGATGGCTACACCTTC
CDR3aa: CASRRGGDGYTF

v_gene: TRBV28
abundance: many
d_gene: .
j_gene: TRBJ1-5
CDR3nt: TGTGCCAGCAGTTTAGTAGGGACGCGGCAGCCCCAGCATTTT
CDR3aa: CASSLVGTRQPQHF

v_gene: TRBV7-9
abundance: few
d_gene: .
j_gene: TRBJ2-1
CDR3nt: TGTGCCAGCAGCCCAGGGGTAAATGAGCAGTTCTTC
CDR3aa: CASSPGVNEQFF

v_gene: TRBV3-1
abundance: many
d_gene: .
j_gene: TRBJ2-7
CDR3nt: TGTGCCAGCAGCCCACAGGACACCTACCGCGAGCAGTACTTC
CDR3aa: CASSPQDTYREQYF

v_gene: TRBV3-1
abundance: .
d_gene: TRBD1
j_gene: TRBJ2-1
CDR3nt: TGTGCCAGCAGCCAAGATCAGGGACAGGGATCAATCCACAATGAGCAGTTCTTC
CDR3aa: CASSQDQGQGSIHNEQFF

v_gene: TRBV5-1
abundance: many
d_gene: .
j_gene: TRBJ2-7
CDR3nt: TGCGCCAGCAGCTTGCCCGGTGGCGAGCAGTACTTC
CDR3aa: CASSLPGGEQYF

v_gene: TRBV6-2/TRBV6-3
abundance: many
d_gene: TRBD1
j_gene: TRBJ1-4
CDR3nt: TGTGCCAGCAGTTACCAGCCCGGGACAGGGCGAGAAAAACTGTTTTTT
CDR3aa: CASSYQPGTGREKLFF

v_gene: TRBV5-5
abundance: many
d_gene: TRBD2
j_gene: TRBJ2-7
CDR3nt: TGTGCCAGCAGCTTGTGGCAAGGGAGGGTGTACGAGCAGTACTTC
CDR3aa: CASSLWQGRVYEQYF

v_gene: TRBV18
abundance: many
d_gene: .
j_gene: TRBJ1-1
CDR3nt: TGTGCCAGCTCACCACTTTCCTCAGCTGAAGCTTTCTTT
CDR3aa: CASSPLSSAEAFF

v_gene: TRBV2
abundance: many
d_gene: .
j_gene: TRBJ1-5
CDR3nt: TGTGCCAGCAGTGTGACCGGCGTTAGGCCCCAGCATTTT
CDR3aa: CASSVTGVRPQHF

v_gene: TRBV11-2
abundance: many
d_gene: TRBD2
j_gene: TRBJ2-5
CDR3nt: TGTGCCAGCAGCCAGACCGGGACTAGCGGGGGAATGCAAGAGACCCAGTACTTC
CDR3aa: CASSQTGTSGGMQETQYF

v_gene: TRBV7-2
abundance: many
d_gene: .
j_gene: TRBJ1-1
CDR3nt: TGTGCCAGCAGCCTACAGGGTGAGGGCACTGAAGCTTTCTTT
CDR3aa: CASSLQGEGTEAFF

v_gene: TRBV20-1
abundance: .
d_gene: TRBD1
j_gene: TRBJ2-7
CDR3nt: TGCAGTGCTAGAGATACTCGGGACAGGGCTAACGAGCAGTACTTC
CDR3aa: CSARDTRDRANEQYF

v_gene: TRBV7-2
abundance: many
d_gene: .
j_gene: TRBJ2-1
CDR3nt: TGTGCCAGCAGCCCCTGGAACAATGAGCAGTTCTTC
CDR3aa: CASSPWNNEQFF

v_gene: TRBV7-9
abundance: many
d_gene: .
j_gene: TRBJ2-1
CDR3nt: TGTGCCAGCAGCTTTCGAGACGGTGTGTACAATGAGCAGTTCTTC
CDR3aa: CASSFRDGVYNEQFF

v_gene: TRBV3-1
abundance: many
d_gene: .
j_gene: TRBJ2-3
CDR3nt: TGTGCCAGCAGCCAACGGGACCAAGGGACAGATACGCAGTATTTT
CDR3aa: CASSQRDQGTDTQYF

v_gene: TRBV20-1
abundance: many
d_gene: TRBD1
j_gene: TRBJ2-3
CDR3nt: TGCAGTGCTGAGGACAGGGGGCGCGGAGATACGCAGTATTTT
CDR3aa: CSAEDRGRGDTQYF

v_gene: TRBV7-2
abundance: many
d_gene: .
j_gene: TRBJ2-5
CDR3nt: TGTGCCAGCAGCTTAGCGCGACAGCTCCAAGAGACCCAGTACTTC
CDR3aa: CASSLARQLQETQYF

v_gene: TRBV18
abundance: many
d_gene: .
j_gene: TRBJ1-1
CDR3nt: TGTGCCAGCTCACCAGCTTCGGGGGTGACTGAAGCTTTCTTT
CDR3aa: CASSPASGVTEAFF

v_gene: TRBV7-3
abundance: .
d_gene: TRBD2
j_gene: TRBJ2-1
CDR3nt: TGTGCCAGCAGCCGACTAGCGGGGGCCAATGAGCAGTTCTTC
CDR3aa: CASSRLAGANEQFF

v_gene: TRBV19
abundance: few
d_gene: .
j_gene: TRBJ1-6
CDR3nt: TGTGCCAGTAGTCAACAGGGTGGAAATTCACCCCTCCACTTT
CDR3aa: CASSQQGGNSPLHF

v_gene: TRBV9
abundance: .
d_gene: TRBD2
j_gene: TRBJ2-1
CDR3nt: TGTGCCAGCAGCGTAGACGGGAGGAATTACAATGAGCAGTTCTTC
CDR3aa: CASSVDGRNYNEQFF

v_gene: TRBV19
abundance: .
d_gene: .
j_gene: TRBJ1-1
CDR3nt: TGTGCCAGTAGTATAAGAGGAATGAACACTGAAGCTTTCTTT
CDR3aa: CASSIRGMNTEAFF

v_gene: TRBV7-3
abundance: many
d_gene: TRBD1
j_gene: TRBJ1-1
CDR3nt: TGTGCCAGCAGCTTAATAGGACAGGATGATGAAGCTTTCTTT
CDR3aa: CASSLIGQDDEAFF

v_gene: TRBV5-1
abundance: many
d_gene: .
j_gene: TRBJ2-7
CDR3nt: TGCGCCAGCAGCTTGAGGGCCGGCCACTACGAGCAGTACTTC
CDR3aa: CASSLRAGHYEQYF

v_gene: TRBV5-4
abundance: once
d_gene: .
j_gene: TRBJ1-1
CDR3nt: TGTGCCAGCACAATTCAAGGGGGGCCGGGGACTGAAGCTTTCTTT
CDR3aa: CASTIQGGPGTEAFF

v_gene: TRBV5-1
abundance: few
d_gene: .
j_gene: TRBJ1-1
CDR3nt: TGCGCCAGCAGCTCCCCCGGGGGAATGAACACTGAAGCTTTCTTT
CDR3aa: CASSSPGGMNTEAFF

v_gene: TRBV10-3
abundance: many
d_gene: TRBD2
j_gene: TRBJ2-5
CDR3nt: TGTGCCATCAGCCCTAGCGGTTCCCAAGAGACCCAGTACTTC
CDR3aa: CAISPSGSQETQYF

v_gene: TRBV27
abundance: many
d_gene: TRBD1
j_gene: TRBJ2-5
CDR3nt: TGTGCCAGCAGTTTCTCTAGACAGGGGCGGGAGACCCAGTACTTC
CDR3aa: CASSFSRQGRETQYF

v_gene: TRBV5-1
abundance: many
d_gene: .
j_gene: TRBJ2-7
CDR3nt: TGCGCCAGCAGAACTTCTACAGGGCCCTACGAGCAGTACTTC
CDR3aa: CASRTSTGPYEQYF

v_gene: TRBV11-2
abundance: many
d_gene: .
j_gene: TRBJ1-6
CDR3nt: TGTGCCAGCAGCTTAGAGTCCGGCGGCAGTCTCGCCGATTCACCCCTCCACTTT
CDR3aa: CASSLESGGSLADSPLHF

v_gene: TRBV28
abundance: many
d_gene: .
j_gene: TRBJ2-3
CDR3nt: TGTGCCAGCTCCAATCCGGGACGGAGCACAGATACGCAGTATTTT
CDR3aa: CASSNPGRSTDTQYF

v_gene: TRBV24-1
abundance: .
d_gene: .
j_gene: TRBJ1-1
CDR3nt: TGTGCCACCAGTGATAAAACAGCGACGATTAGTGACACTGAAGCTTTCTTT
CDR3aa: CATSDKTATISDTEAFF

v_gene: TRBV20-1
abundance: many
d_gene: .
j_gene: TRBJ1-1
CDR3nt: TGCAGTGCTCATAAAGTACAGGATAACACTGAAGCTTTCTTT
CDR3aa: CSAHKVQDNTEAFF

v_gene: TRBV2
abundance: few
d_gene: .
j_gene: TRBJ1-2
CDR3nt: TGTGCCAGCAGTGTTCAGGACTATGGCTACACCTTC
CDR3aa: CASSVQDYGYTF

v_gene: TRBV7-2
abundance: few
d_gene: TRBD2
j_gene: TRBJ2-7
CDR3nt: TGTGCCAGCAGCGCATGGACTAGCGGCTCCTACGAGCAGTACTTC
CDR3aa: CASSAWTSGSYEQYF

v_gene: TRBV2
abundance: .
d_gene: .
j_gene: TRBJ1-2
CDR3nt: TGTGCCAGCAGTCTCTTCCAGGAGCGTGCTGGCTACACCTTC
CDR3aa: CASSLFQERAGYTF